One and the same sample provided the 24 T cell receptor beta chains below, sequenced in a study of T cells in Graves' hyperthyroidism and ophthalmopathy. The investigators amplified TCR beta CDR3 regions from RNA transcripts. In the first-round RT-PCR of the TCR CDR3, the HTBI primer set was used. TCRdb recomputed calls from the multiplex PCR reads with MiXCR, one row per CDR3 protein. The sample records under 350,000 distinct CDR3 sequences, approximately 18% being singletons. What was sequenced was blood. All receptors derive from a woman between 45 and 65 years old with Graves' hyperthyroidism.

This clonotype was detected ten times or more. The V and J genes are TRBV13 and TRBJ2-2; D gene ambiguous. This CDR3 is built from 13 residues. V lost 5 bases, J lost 0 bases, and 4 bases lay in between. In germline, CDR1 is PRHDT, CDR2 FYEKMQ (reference sequence). CDR3 residues: CASSRPNTGELFF. In DNA, the CDR3 is TGTGCCAGCAGCCGTCCGAACACCGGGGAGCTGTTTTTT.

The DNA for the CDR3 is TGTGCCAGCAGCTTTAACGGGGGGATAGAGACCCAGTACTTC. Translation gives CASSFNGGIETQYF. The chain links TRBV11-2 to TRBJ2-5, with 7 bases identical to TRBD2. The V gene's germline CDR1 is SGHAT and CDR2 FQNNGV. CDR3 length equals 14 residues. The V and J ends lost 3 bases and 4 bases, in that order; junction bases with no gene match: 5.

V and J are TRBV7-9 and TRBJ2-1; D is perhaps TRBD1 or TRBD2 (6 bases each). The ends were cut back, 5 bases at V and 8 bases at J, with 13 bases in the middle. CDR3 size: 13 residues. Germline V gives CDR1 SEHNR, CDR2 FQNEAQ (reference sequence). CDR3 region: CASSIRGADEQFF. Written as DNA, the CDR3 is TGTGCCAGCAGCATAAGGGGGGCCGATGAGCAGTTCTTC. The full variable domain, completed using reference TRBV7-9 and TRBJ2-1, is DTGVSQNPRHKITKRGQNVTFRCDPISEHNRLYWYRQTLGQGPEFLTYFQNEAQLEKSRLLSDRFSAERPKGSFSTLEIQRTEQGDSAMYLCASSIRGADEQFFGPGTRLTVL.

This clonotype came up a few times. The CDR3: CASSPWGPRYEQYF. The CDR3 DNA sequence: TGTGCCAGCAGTCCATGGGGACCTCGCTACGAGCAGTACTTC. The rearrangement joins TRBV2 to TRBJ2-7, with D possibly being TRBD1 or TRBD2 (5 bases each). CDR1 is SNHLY and CDR2 is FYNNEI in the germline V gene. Trimming took 5 bases from V and 3 from J, leaving 14 bases between them. CDR3 length: 14 amino acids.

This chain joins TRBV19 and TRBJ1-1; 8 nucleotides match TRBD1. V gave up 6 bases and J gave up 1 base; unmatched junction bases: 13. Germline V gene data show CDR1 as LNHDA and CDR2 as SQIVND (reference sequence). This CDR3 is built from 17 residues. For the CDR3, the DNA is TGTGCCAGTAGAAACCTCCCGGGACAGGCTCCGAACACTGAAGCTTTCTTT. It specifies CASRNLPGQAPNTEAFF.

This chain connects TRBV9 to TRBJ2-1; D gene ambiguous. V lost 0 bases, J lost 0 bases, and 7 bases lay in between. Per the germline V gene, CDR1 is SGDLS and CDR2 is YYNGEE. This CDR3 region has 15 residues. The CDR3 nucleotides read TGTGCCAGCAGCGTAGGCCAGAGCTCCTACAATGAGCAGTTCTTC. It yields the protein CASSVGQSSYNEQFF.

The sample holds one count of this clonotype. The chain combines TRBV30 with TRBJ2-2; TRBD1 aligns across 9 bases. The germline CDR1 and CDR2 sequences are GTSNPN and SVGIG (reference sequence). This CDR3 spans 18 amino acids. V lost 8 bases to trimming and J lost 6 bases; unmatched junction nucleotides: 22. For the CDR3, the DNA is TGTGCCGAACGGGACAGGGCATCGGACGGGGGGCTCCCCGGGGAGCTGTTTTTT. Its translation is CAERDRASDGGLPGELFF.

J is TRBJ1-5 and V is TRBV19; D is uncertain. Germline V lookup: CDR1 LNHDA, CDR2 SQIVND (reference sequence). The CDR3 extends over 16 amino acids. Trimming shortened V by 3 bases and J by 0 bases, and 12 bases separated the two germline ends. The CDR3 nucleotides read TGTGCCAGTAGTATCTTCGGGCCACATAGCAATCAGCCCCAGCATTTT. This sequence encodes CASSIFGPHSNQPQHF.

Regarding this clonotype: Just one base apart from a much larger clone, this may be a read error. The chain uses TRBV19 and TRBJ1-1, with 7 bases that match TRBD1. V shed 8 bases and J 0 bases; nucleotides not matched to a gene: 9. Per the germline V gene, CDR1 is LNHDA and CDR2 is SQIVND (reference sequence). The CDR3 extends over 15 amino acids. The DNA for the CDR3 is TGTGCCAGTGGTGCGGGACAGTGGATGAACACTGAAGCTTTCTTT. This translates into CASGAGQWMNTEAFF.

This chain joins TRBV20-1 and TRBJ1-2; possible D gene TRBD1, 6 bases. This CDR3 has 13 amino acids. V was trimmed by 5 bases and J by 4 bases, leaving 14 bases between them. The V gene's germline CDR1 is DFQATT and CDR2 SNEGSKA (reference sequence). CDR3: CSADKDSGYGYTF. In DNA form, the CDR3 reads TGCAGTGCTGACAAGGACAGTGGCTATGGCTACACCTTC.

This clonotype was detected ten times or more. This rearrangement joins TRBV11-1 to TRBJ2-5; 7 nucleotides line up with TRBD2. From germline, CDR1 is SGHAT and CDR2 FQDESV (reference sequence). Trimming took 6 bases from V and 2 from J; bases not matched to a gene: 3. The CDR3 spans 13 residues. CDR3 region: CASRPSGQETQYF. CDR3 in DNA: TGTGCCAGCAGACCTAGCGGACAAGAGACCCAGTACTTC.

This clonotype was recorded many times. The V gene is TRBV18, the J gene TRBJ1-1; possible D gene TRBD1, 5 bases. Trimming removed 2 bases at V and 6 bases at J, with 16 bases between. The V gene's germline CDR1 is KGHSH and CDR2 LQKENI. This CDR3 has 15 amino acids. The CDR3 protein is CASSPERAGIAEAFF. CDR3 bases: TGTGCCAGCTCACCAGAGCGCGCAGGGATCGCTGAAGCTTTCTTT.

In this sample, this clonotype turned up a few times. V usage is TRBV28 and J usage is TRBJ2-7; D is undetermined. Trimming removed 7 bases from V and 2 bases from J, with 9 bases in between. In germline, CDR1 is MDHEN, CDR2 SYDVKM. The length of the CDR3 is 12 residues. CDR3 protein: CASNDSTYEQYF. As DNA, the CDR3 is TGTGCCAGCAACGACTCAACCTACGAGCAGTACTTC. Drawing the rest from reference TRBV28 and TRBJ2-7, the complete variable domain is DVKVTQSSRYLVKRTGEKVFLECVQDMDHENMFWYRQDPGLGLRLIYFSYDVKMKEKGDIPEGYSVSREKKERFSLILESASTNQTSMYLCASNDSTYEQYFGPGTRLTVT.

The gene calls are TRBV20-1 and TRBJ2-7; D not resolved. This CDR3 comprises 16 residues. V was shortened by 0 bases and J by 3 bases, with 18 bases between the two germline ends. Germline V gene sequence: CDR1 DFQATT, CDR2 SNEGSKA (reference sequence). The CDR3 coding sequence is TGCAGTGCTAGAGATGGCGGAACCGACTGGGACTACGAGCAGTACTTC. Protein sequence: CSARDGGTDWDYEQYF.

Many counts were recorded for this clonotype. The gene calls are TRBV20-1 and TRBJ2-1; D remains ambiguous. Germline-derived CDR1 and CDR2 are DFQATT and SNEGSKA (reference sequence). CDR3 size: 13 residues. V dropped 6 bases and J dropped 3 bases, with 12 bases sitting between them. The CDR3: CSAGSNSYNEQFF. CDR3 sequence (DNA): TGCAGTGCCGGTTCAAACAGCTACAATGAGCAGTTCTTC.

The chain is built from TRBV5-1 and TRBJ1-1, with no clear D. Trimming cost V 1 base and J 4 bases, with 14 bases left between them. Germline lookup yields CDR1 SGHRS and CDR2 YFSETQ. The length of the CDR3 is 15 residues. The CDR3 loop is CASSLTGEAATEAFF. The CDR3 coding sequence is TGCGCCAGCAGCTTGACCGGGGAGGCGGCCACTGAAGCTTTCTTT. Complete variable domain (other parts from reference TRBV5-1 and TRBJ1-1): KAGVTQTPRYLIKTRGQQVTLSCSPISGHRSVSWYQQTPGQGLQFLFEYFSETQRNKGNFPGRFSGRQFSNSRSEMNVSTLELGDSALYLCASSLTGEAATEAFFGQGTRLTVV.

This clonotype came up many times. The chain carries TRBV20-1 and TRBJ2-5, with TRBD2 matching 8 bases. Trimming removed 5 bases from V and 4 bases from J; junction bases left unmatched: 9. Germline loops: CDR1 DFQATT, CDR2 SNEGSKA (reference sequence). The CDR3 runs 14 residues. CDR3 bases: TGCAGTGCTTGGTCCAGCGGGGGAAGAGAGACCCAGTACTTC. Translating it yields CSAWSSGGRETQYF.

The sample holds a few counts of this clonotype. The chain joins TRBV6-6 to TRBJ2-4; D call uncertain. The V gene's germline CDR1 is MNHNY and CDR2 SVGAGI (reference sequence). The CDR3 has 14 amino acids. Trimming cost V 0 bases and J 0 bases, with 3 bases left between them. CDR3 in amino acids: CASSYSRAKNIQYF. DNA of the CDR3: TGTGCCAGCAGTTACTCCCGAGCCAAAAACATTCAGTACTTC.

The chain links TRBV6-1 to TRBJ2-5, with unresolved D. V was trimmed by 7 bases and J by 5 bases, leaving 8 bases between them. CDR3 length: 11 residues. Germline-derived CDR1 and CDR2 are MNHNS and SASEGT. The CDR3, as DNA: TGTGCCAGCACCTCCTTGGAGACCCAGTACTTC. Its translation is CASTSLETQYF.

This clonotype was recorded many times. The chain recombines TRBV20-1 with TRBJ2-1, with D possibly TRBD2 on 6 matching bases. The CDR3 is 14 residues long. CDR1 is DFQATT and CDR2 is SNEGSKA in the germline V gene (reference sequence). Trimming cost V 6 bases and J 2 bases, with 14 bases left between them. CDR3 in DNA: TGCAGTGCCCATATAGGAGGGACCTACAATGAGCAGTTCTTC. Translating it yields CSAHIGGTYNEQFF.

This clonotype was seen a handful of times. The V call is TRBV11-3, the J call TRBJ2-3; D is uncertain. Germline V gives CDR1 SGHNT, CDR2 YENEEA. The V and J ends lost 5 bases and 0 bases respectively, with 9 bases between them. The CDR3 loop spans 14 amino acids. CDR3 protein: CASSPDHSTDTQYF. CDR3 bases: TGTGCCAGCAGCCCGGACCACAGCACAGATACGCAGTATTTT.

This clonotype was detected many times. The rearrangement uses TRBV6-1 and TRBJ2-7; D remains ambiguous. The CDR3 is made up of 15 amino acids. CDR1 is MNHNS and CDR2 is SASEGT in the germline V gene. The V and J ends lost 1 base and 0 bases respectively, with 10 bases between them. The CDR3 loop is CASSEEPESSYEQYV. The CDR3 DNA is TGTGCCAGCAGTGAAGAACCCGAAAGCTCCTACGAGCAGTACGTC.

The sample holds a few counts of this clonotype. The chain carries TRBV24-1 and TRBJ2-3; 7 bases match TRBD1. This CDR3 comprises 13 residues. Germline CDR1 and CDR2: KGHDR and SFDVKD. Losses at the gene ends were 6 bases for V and 4 bases for J; bases not matched to a gene: 3. CDR3 sequence reads: CATSRGTADTQYF. CDR3 nucleotide sequence: TGTGCCACCAGTAGAGGGACAGCAGATACGCAGTATTTT.

Remarks on this clonotype: Relative to the germline gene, one junction end is altered; a read error may explain this. The chain has TRBV27 and TRBJ1-4, with TRBD1 identical over 7 bases. Germline-derived CDR1 and CDR2 are MNHEY and SMNVEV (reference sequence). CDR3 length equals 13 residues. The CDR3 loop is CTSSDRAGEKLFF. The CDR3 region has the DNA TGTACCAGCAGTGACAGGGCGGGGGAAAAACTGTTTTTT.